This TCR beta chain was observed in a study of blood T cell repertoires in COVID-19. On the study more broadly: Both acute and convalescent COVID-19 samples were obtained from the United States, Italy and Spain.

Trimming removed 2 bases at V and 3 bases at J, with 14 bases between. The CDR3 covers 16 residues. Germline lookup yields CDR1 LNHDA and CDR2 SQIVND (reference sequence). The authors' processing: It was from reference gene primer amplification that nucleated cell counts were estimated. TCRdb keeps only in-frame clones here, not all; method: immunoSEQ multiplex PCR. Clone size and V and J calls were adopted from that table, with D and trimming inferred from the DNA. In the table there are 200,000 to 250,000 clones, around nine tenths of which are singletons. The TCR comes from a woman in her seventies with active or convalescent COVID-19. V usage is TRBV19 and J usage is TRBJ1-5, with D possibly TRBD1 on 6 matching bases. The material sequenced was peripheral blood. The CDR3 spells CASSILWQGSNQPQHF. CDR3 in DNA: TGTGCCAGTAGTATACTGTGGCAGGGGTCCAATCAGCCCCAGCATTTT.